The rows below give T cell receptor beta chains drawn from one sample of a study of T cell repertoires in cytomegalovirus infection. One entry per CDR3 protein results from TCRdb running MiXCR on the reads. The sample has 130,000 or so distinct CDR3 sequences; 5% to 6.5% are singletons. Sequenced input: PBMCs. The origin of the receptors is a human donor in good health (CMV status not recorded). Some clones in this sample may be carry-over from other donors' samples. Both conserved end residues are part of each CDR3. D genes are given only for firm matches. Expanded clones get a size class; other rows say once, few or many, or leave the size out.

>TRBJ2-3|many|-|TRBV7-2
CASSLGGGAFTDTQYF
TGTGCCAGCAGCTTAGGTGGGGGGGCCTTCACAGATACGCAGTATTTT
>TRBJ1-5|many|TRBD1|TRBV6-2/TRBV6-3
CASSLGQGWGQPQHF
TGTGCCAGCAGTCTCGGACAGGGATGGGGTCAGCCCCAGCATTTT
>TRBJ1-5|many|TRBD1|TRBV7-2
CASSLDRNQPQHF
TGTGCCAGCAGCTTGGACAGGAATCAGCCCCAGCATTTT
>TRBJ2-7|few|-|TRBV20-1
CSARDGKGQHF
TGCAGTGCTAGAGATGGAAAGGGTCAACACTTC
>TRBJ1-1|many|-|TRBV7-2
CASSLAGRVNTEAFF
TGTGCCAGCAGCTTAGCTGGCAGGGTGAACACTGAAGCTTTCTTT
>TRBJ1-2|few|-|TRBV7-8
CASSSYPTGLYGYTF
TGTGCCAGCAGCTCCTACCCTACAGGGCTCTATGGCTACACCTTC
>TRBJ2-7|few|-|TRBV10-3
CAISVMGDEQYF
TGTGCCATCAGTGTGATGGGGGACGAGCAGTACTTC
>TRBJ2-3|-|TRBD2|TRBV7-2
CASSLGLAGLTDTQYF
TGTGCCAGCAGCTTAGGACTAGCGGGGCTCACAGATACGCAGTATTTT
>TRBJ1-2|-|TRBD1|TRBV20-1
CSVERGRGYGYTF
TGCAGTGTCGAGAGGGGGCGAGGCTATGGCTACACCTTC
>TRBJ2-3|many|TRBD1|TRBV20-1
CSARPQGVLGTDTQYF
TGCAGTGCTAGACCTCAGGGGGTCCTTGGCACAGATACGCAGTATTTT
>TRBJ2-5|many|-|TRBV7-2
CASSFAETQYF
TGTGCCAGCAGCTTCGCTGAGACCCAGTACTTC
>TRBJ2-1|many|-|TRBV7-2
CASSLRVSSYNEQFF
TGTGCCAGCAGCTTAAGGGTGAGCTCCTACAATGAGCAGTTCTTC
>TRBJ1-1|-|-|TRBV19
CASTRTAKGTEAFF
TGTGCCAGTACGAGGACAGCCAAAGGGACTGAAGCTTTCTTT
>TRBJ1-1|few|TRBD1|TRBV4-3
CASSLTDRGEDTEAFF
TGCGCCAGCAGCCTTACCGACAGGGGAGAGGACACTGAAGCTTTCTTT
>TRBJ1-5|many|-|TRBV7-2
CASSLPGSLTPQHF
TGTGCCAGCAGCTTACCGGGATCACTCACGCCCCAGCATTTT
>TRBJ1-5|few|-|TRBV28
CASSFLGNQPQHF
TGTGCCAGCAGTTTTTTGGGAAATCAGCCCCAGCATTTT